The entry below gives a single T cell receptor beta chain sequence along with its context. This entry is derived from a study of blood T cell repertoires in COVID-19. This CDR3 is built from 13 residues. Trimming took off 2 bases at V and 4 bases at J, with 8 bases between the two ends. Germline V CDR1 and CDR2: MDHEN, SYDVKM. Assay: immunoSEQ multiplex PCR; the TCRdb copy retains only in-frame clones and omits some. The sample contains about 320,000 clones, 86% of which appear only once. The rearrangement joins TRBV28 to TRBJ1-2; perhaps TRBD1 as D (5 bases). The receptor was derived from a woman in her 50s with acute or convalescent COVID-19. The sample was peripheral blood. In DNA form, the CDR3 reads TGTGCCAGCAGTTTACGGCAGGGCTATGGCTACACCTTC. Residues: CASSLRQGYGYTF.